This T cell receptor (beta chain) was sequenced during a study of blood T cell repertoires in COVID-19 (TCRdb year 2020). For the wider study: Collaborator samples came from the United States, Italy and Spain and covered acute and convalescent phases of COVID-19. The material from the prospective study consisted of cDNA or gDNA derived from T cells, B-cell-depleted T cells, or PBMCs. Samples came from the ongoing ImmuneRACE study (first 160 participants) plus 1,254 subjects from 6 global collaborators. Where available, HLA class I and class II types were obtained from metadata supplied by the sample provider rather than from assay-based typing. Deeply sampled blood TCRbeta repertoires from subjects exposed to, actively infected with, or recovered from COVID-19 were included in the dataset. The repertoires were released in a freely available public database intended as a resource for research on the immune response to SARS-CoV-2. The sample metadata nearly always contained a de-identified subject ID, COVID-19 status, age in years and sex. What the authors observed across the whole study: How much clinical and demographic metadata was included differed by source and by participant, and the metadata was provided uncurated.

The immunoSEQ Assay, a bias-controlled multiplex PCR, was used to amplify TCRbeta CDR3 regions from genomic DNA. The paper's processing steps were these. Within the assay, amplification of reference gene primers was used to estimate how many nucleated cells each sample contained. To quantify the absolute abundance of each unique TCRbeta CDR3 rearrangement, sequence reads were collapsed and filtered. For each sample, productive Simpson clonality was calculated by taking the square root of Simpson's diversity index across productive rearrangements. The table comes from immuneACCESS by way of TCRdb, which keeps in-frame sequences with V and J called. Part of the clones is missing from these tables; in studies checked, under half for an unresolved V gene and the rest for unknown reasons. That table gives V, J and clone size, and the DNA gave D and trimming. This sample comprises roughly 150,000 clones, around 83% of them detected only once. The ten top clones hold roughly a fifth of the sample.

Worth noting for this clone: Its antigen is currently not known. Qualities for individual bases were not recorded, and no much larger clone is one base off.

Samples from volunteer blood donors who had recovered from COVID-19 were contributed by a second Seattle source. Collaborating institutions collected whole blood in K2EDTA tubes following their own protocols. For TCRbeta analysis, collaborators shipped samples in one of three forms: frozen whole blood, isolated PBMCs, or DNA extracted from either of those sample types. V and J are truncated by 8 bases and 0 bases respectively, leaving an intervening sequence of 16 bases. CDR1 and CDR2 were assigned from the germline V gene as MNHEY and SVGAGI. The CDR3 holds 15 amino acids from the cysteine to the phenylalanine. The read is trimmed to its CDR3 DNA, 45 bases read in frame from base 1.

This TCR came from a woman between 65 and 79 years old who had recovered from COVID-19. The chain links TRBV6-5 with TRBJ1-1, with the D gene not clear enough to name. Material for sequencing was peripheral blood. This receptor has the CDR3 CASLSTGFMNTEAFF. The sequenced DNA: TGTGCCAGCTTATCTACGGGGTTCATGAACACTGAAGCTTTCTTT.